This T cell receptor beta chain was captured in a study of blood T cell repertoires in COVID-19. The wider study: From the United States, Italy and Spain came samples of acute and convalescent COVID-19. Sample material is recorded as cDNA or gDNA derived from T cells, B-cell-depleted T cells, or PBMCs.

Per the germline V gene, CDR1 is SNHLY and CDR2 is FYNNEI. The length of the CDR3 is 14 residues. Trimming took 5 bases from V and 8 from J, leaving 15 bases between them. Living in 24 US areas, the participants were between roughly 18 and 90 years of age. Recovery among Cohort 3 donors was established by two negative PCRs, clearance, or symptom resolution. Generated by immunoSEQ multiplex PCR, the TCRdb table keeps only in-frame clones and is missing some. The profile covers about 430,000 clones, with around 91% appearing a single time and roughly 1.1% taken by the ten largest. The chain combines TRBV2 with TRBJ1-4, with D uncertain. Sequenced material: PBMCs or T cells enriched from blood (not recorded which). The receptor's source is a man aged 30-40 years who had recovered from COVID-19. The CDR3 sequence: CASSFAARGEKLFF. In DNA form, the CDR3 reads TGTGCCAGCAGTTTCGCAGCCCGAGGGGAAAAACTGTTTTTT.